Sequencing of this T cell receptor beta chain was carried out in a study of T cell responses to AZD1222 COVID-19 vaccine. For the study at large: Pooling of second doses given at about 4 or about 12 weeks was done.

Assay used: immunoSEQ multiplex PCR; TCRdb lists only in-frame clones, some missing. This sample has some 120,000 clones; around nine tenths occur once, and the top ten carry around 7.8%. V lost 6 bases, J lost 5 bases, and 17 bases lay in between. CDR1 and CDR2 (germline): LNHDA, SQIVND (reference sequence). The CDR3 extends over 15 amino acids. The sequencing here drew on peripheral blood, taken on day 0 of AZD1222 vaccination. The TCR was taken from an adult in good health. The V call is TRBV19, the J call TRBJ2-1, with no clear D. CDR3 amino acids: CASSYSLGINNEQFF. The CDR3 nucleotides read TGTGCCAGTAGCTACTCCTTGGGGATCAACAATGAGCAGTTCTTC. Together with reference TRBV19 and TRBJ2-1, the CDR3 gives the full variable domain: DGGITQSPKYLFRKEGQNVTLSCEQNLNHDAMYWYRQDPGQGLRLIYYSQIVNDFQKGDIAEGYSVSREKKESFPLTVTSAQKNPTAFYLCASSYSLGINNEQFFGPGTRLTVL.